This TCR beta chain was identified in a study of shared clonotypes between healthy human individuals. The method was immunoSEQ multiplex PCR; TCRdb's version includes in-frame clones alone and lacks a portion of them. The data hold about 2.4 million clones, with approximately 93% observed a single time. The TCR was taken from a man younger than 35 in good health. Some clones in this sample may be carry-over from other donors' samples. The sample taken for sequencing was naive CD4+ T cells from PBMCs. Described subset: CD45RA+ positively selected.

CDR3 protein: CASSPSITNRGEAFF. CDR3 DNA: TGTGCCAGCAGCCCTTCGATAACAAACAGGGGTGAAGCTTTCTTT. The chain combines TRBV7-2 with TRBJ1-1, with 7 bases matching TRBD1. From germline, CDR1 is SGHTA and CDR2 FQGNSA. V shed 5 bases and J 7 bases; nucleotides not matched to a gene: 13. The CDR3 loop spans 15 amino acids.